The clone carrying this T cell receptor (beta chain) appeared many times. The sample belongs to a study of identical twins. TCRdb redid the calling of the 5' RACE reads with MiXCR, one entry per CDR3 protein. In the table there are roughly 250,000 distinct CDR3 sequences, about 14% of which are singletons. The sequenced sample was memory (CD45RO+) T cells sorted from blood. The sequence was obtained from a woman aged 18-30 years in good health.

The CDR3 DNA sequence: TGTGCCAGCAGCACAAGGGGGGGCTATGGCTACACCTTC. It encodes CASSTRGGYGYTF. This chain uses TRBV5-6 with TRBJ1-2, with a tentative D call TRBD1 (6 bases). The V end lost 4 bases, the J end lost 4 bases, and 11 bases lay between the germline ends. The CDR3 sequence is 13 residues long. Germline V lookup: CDR1 SGHDT, CDR2 YYEEEE. The entire variable domain, with the rest obtained from reference TRBV5-6 and TRBJ1-2, is as follows: DAGVTQSPTHLIKTRGQQVTLRCSPKSGHDTVSWYQQALGQGPQFIFQYYEEEERQRGNFPDRFSGHQFPNYSSELNVNALLLGDSALYLCASSTRGGYGYTFGSGTRLTVV.